These 4 T cell receptor beta chains came from one sample sequenced in a study of cytomegalovirus exposure and HLA in healthy donors. Researchers ran the PCR with 60 Vbeta and 13 Jbeta primers. Method: immunoSEQ multiplex PCR; TCRdb's copy keeps in-frame clones and lacks some. The sample consists of approximately 190,000 clones, over 70% of them appearing once. Sequencing was performed on PBMCs. Source of these receptors: a man aged 45-65 years in good health and CMV-seronegative.

J is TRBJ2-7 and V is TRBV4-1; weak D call: TRBD1 (5 bases). CDR1 is MGHRA, CDR2 YSYEKL, per germline. CDR3 length: 14 amino acids. V gave up 1 base and J gave up 2 bases, with 9 bases separating them. CDR3 protein: CASSQGQQTYEQYF. The CDR3 coding sequence is TGCGCCAGCAGCCAAGGACAGCAAACCTACGAGCAGTACTTC.

The table lists this clone with a few counts. This sequence joins TRBV5-1 and TRBJ2-6, with 7 nucleotides matching TRBD1. After removal of 4 bases from V and 1 base from J, the junction contained 5 bases not matched to a gene. Germline V gives CDR1 SGHRS, CDR2 YFSETQ. The CDR3 contains 16 residues. This CDR3 reads CASSQGQPSGANVLTF. DNA for the CDR3: TGCGCCAGCAGCCAGGGACAGCCTTCTGGGGCCAACGTCCTGACTTTC.

The chain combines TRBV18 with TRBJ1-5, with 8 bases matching TRBD1. V trimming: 5 bases; J trimming: 7 bases; junction bases outside the gene matches: 10. Germline CDR1 and CDR2: KGHSH and LQKENI. The CDR3 loop spans 15 amino acids. The DNA for the CDR3 is TGTGCCAGCTCAGCTACAGGGGGAAACGTCCAGCCCCAGCATTTT. Protein product: CASSATGGNVQPQHF. The full variable domain, in which reference TRBV18 and TRBJ1-5 provide the parts outside the CDR3, is NAGVMQNPRHLVRRRGQEARLRCSPMKGHSHVYWYRQLPEEGLKFMVYLQKENIIDESGMPKERFSAEFPKEGPSILRIQQVVRGDSAAYFCASSATGGNVQPQHFGDGTRLSIL.

The V and J genes are TRBV14 and TRBJ1-1, with TRBD1 matching 7 bases. The V gene end was trimmed by 0 bases and the J gene end by 1 base; junction bases not matched to a gene: 11. Germline assignment: CDR1 SGHDN and CDR2 FVKESK. The CDR3 loop spans 18 amino acids. The CDR3, as DNA: TGTGCCAGCAGCCAAGATCGTCAGGGGGGTAAATGGAACACTGAAGCTTTCTTT. Its translation is CASSQDRQGGKWNTEAFF. Together with reference TRBV14 and TRBJ1-1, the CDR3 gives the full variable domain: EAGVTQFPSHSVIEKGQTVTLRCDPISGHDNLYWYRRVMGKEIKFLLHFVKESKQDESGMPNNRFLAERTGGTYSTLKVQPAELEDSGVYFCASSQDRQGGKWNTEAFFGQGTRLTVV.